A selection of T cell receptor beta chains follows, all from one sample in a study of T cell repertoires in cytomegalovirus infection. TCRdb processed the reads anew with MiXCR; each CDR3 protein has one entry. The data contain some 500,000 distinct CDR3 sequences, more than 30% of them singletons. What these receptors recognize is not known. The specimen comprised cultured PBMCs, sampled from culture after CMV antigen stimulation. Receptors originate from a human donor in good health (CMV status not recorded). Some clones in this sample may be carry-over from other donors' samples. CDR3s include the opening cysteine and the closing phenylalanine or tryptophan. The order of the fields is clone size, D gene, J gene, V gene, CDR3 protein, CDR3 DNA. A D gene is named only where the DNA matches it firmly. Where a row states a size, it is once, few, many or the class of an expanded clone; other rows omit it.

>-|-|TRBJ2-3|TRBV9
CASSQGRVDTQYF
TGTGCCAGCAGCCAGGGGAGAGTAGATACGCAGTATTTT
>-|-|TRBJ2-7|TRBV28
CASSETGTTYEQYF
TGTGCCAGCAGTGAAACAGGGACCACCTACGAGCAGTACTTC
>-|-|TRBJ1-2|TRBV7-9
CASTLPPAGQLHGYTF
TGTGCCAGCACCCTACCCCCCGCCGGCCAGCTTCATGGCTACACCTTC
>-|-|TRBJ2-2|TRBV27
CASRGYANTGELFF
TGTGCCAGCAGGGGGTACGCGAACACCGGGGAGCTGTTTTTT
>many|-|TRBJ2-7|TRBV7-2
CASSLGQGRSYEQYF
TGTGCCAGCAGCTTAGGGCAGGGGCGCTCCTACGAGCAGTACTTC
>-|TRBD2|TRBJ2-3|TRBV7-2
CASSLRPGLAGERTDTQYF
TGTGCCAGCAGCTTAAGGCCGGGACTAGCGGGAGAGCGCACAGATACGCAGTATTTT
>-|-|TRBJ2-5|TRBV4-1
CASSLGLDGETQYF
TGCGCCAGCAGCTTGGGACTCGACGGGGAGACCCAGTACTTC
>many|-|TRBJ1-1|TRBV7-2
CASSLVPLNTEAFF
TGTGCCAGCAGCTTAGTACCCTTGAACACTGAAGCTTTCTTT
>once|TRBD1|TRBJ2-1|TRBV14
CASSPGTGPGDEQFF
TGTGCCAGCAGCCCAGGGACAGGGCCGGGGGATGAGCAGTTCTTC
>-|TRBD2|TRBJ2-1|TRBV6-9
CASSYFPAGARTSGRDYSYNEQFF
TGTGCCAGCAGTTACTTCCCGGCAGGGGCCCGGACTAGCGGGAGAGACTACTCCTACAATGAGCAGTTCTTC
>few|TRBD2|TRBJ2-1|TRBV12-3/TRBV12-4
CASSLRTLGTSGNNEQFF
TGTGCCAGCAGTTTAAGAACCCTCGGGACTAGCGGCAACAATGAGCAGTTCTTC
>-|TRBD2|TRBJ2-3|TRBV28
CASRETSGSGTDTQYF
TGTGCCAGCAGAGAGACTAGCGGGAGTGGCACAGATACGCAGTATTTT
>-|TRBD1|TRBJ2-7|TRBV6-2/TRBV6-3
CASSSPGTGLYEQYF
TGTGCCAGCAGTTCGCCCGGGACAGGGCTCTACGAGCAGTACTTC
>-|-|TRBJ2-6|TRBV24-1
CATSDRQGTGANVLTF
TGTGCCACCAGTGATCGGCAGGGGACTGGGGCCAACGTCCTGACTTTC
>many|TRBD1|TRBJ1-1|TRBV7-2
CASSLRTGEAFF
TGTGCCAGCAGCTTAAGGACAGGGGAGGCTTTCTTT
>many|-|TRBJ2-2|TRBV7-2
CASSLGPGTGELFF
TGTGCCAGCAGCTTAGGACCGGGCACCGGGGAGCTGTTTTTT
>-|-|TRBJ2-1|TRBV5-1
CATSEEGTSYNEQFF
TGCGCCACGAGTGAAGAGGGGACCTCCTACAATGAGCAGTTCTTC
>-|-|TRBJ2-1|TRBV2
CASSETLEQFF
TGTGCCAGCAGTGAAACGCTAGAGCAGTTCTTC
>-|-|TRBJ1-2|TRBV5-3
CASSLVGISGGYTF
TGTGCCAGCAGCTTGGTAGGGATCTCGGGCGGCTACACCTTC
>many|TRBD2|TRBJ2-1|TRBV7-2
CASSFRGLAGVGRTYNEQFF
TGTGCCAGCAGCTTCCGAGGACTAGCGGGAGTCGGGCGCACCTACAATGAGCAGTTCTTC
>-|TRBD1|TRBJ1-2|TRBV28
CASSAGDRAYGYTF
TGTGCCAGCAGCGCCGGCGACAGGGCGTATGGCTACACCTTC
>-|TRBD1|TRBJ1-5|TRBV7-9
CASSLTGVQPQHF
TGTGCCAGCAGCCTGACAGGGGTGCAGCCCCAGCATTTT
>-|TRBD2|TRBJ2-1|TRBV19
CASSATSEHNEQFF
TGTGCCAGTAGCGCAACTAGCGAGCACAATGAGCAGTTCTTC
>-|-|TRBJ1-2|TRBV19
CASKAQGMVTNYGYTF
TGTGCCAGTAAGGCGCAGGGGATGGTGACAAACTATGGCTACACCTTC
>-|-|TRBJ1-1|TRBV6-6
CASSYWESTEAFF
TGTGCCAGCAGTTACTGGGAGAGCACTGAAGCTTTCTTT
>-|TRBD1|TRBJ2-7|TRBV28
CASSQGGRGPRDEQYF
TGTGCCAGCAGTCAAGGGGGCAGGGGCCCTCGGGACGAGCAGTACTTC
>-|TRBD1|TRBJ1-1|TRBV7-4
CASSPSPDRVAFF
TGTGCCAGCAGCCCCTCTCCGGACAGGGTGGCTTTCTTT